What follows are 9 T cell receptor beta chains derived from one specimen sequenced in a study of Graves' ophthalmopathy and Graves' hyperthyroidism. RNA transcripts were the template, and TCR beta CDR3 regions were amplified from them. HTBI primers were used in a first-round RT-PCR, which preceded a second-round multiplex PCR. One entry per CDR3 protein results from TCRdb running MiXCR on the multiplex PCR reads. The sample comprises around 520,000 distinct CDR3 sequences, 39% of which are singletons, and about 4% rests with the top ten. Material: peripheral blood or thyroid tissue (not recorded which). These receptors originate from an adult man with Graves' hyperthyroidism.

J is TRBJ1-4 and V is TRBV2; 8 bases agree with TRBD1. With V trimmed by 4 bases and J by 10 bases, 8 bases remained unmatched. This CDR3 region has 14 residues. Germline loops: CDR1 SNHLY, CDR2 FYNNEI. The CDR3 coding sequence is TGTGCCAGCAGTGGCGGACAGGGCGGAGGAAAACTGTTTTTT. Amino acids: CASSGGQGGGKLFF. The full variable domain, in which reference TRBV2 and TRBJ1-4 provide the parts outside the CDR3, is EPEVTQTPSHQVTQMGQEVILRCVPISNHLYFYWYRQILGQKVEFLVSFYNNEISEKSEIFDDQFSVERPDGSNFTLKIRSTKLEDSAMYFCASSGGQGGGKLFFGSGTQLSVL.

In this sample, this clonotype turned up many times. J is TRBJ2-7 and V is TRBV5-4; 7 bases are a match to TRBD2. The CDR3 loop spans 15 amino acids. The J segment lost 3 bases and the V segment lost 0 bases, leaving 6 bases of the junction unmatched. Germline V gene lookup returns CDR1 SGHNT and CDR2 YYREEE (reference sequence). This chain's CDR3 is CASSLGLAANYEQYF. Here the CDR3 DNA reads TGTGCCAGCAGCTTGGGCCTAGCGGCCAACTACGAGCAGTACTTC.

This clonotype was observed many times. The V gene is TRBV5-1, the J gene TRBJ1-4; unclear D gene. CDR1 and CDR2 from the germline V gene are SGHRS and YFSETQ. The CDR3 consists of 15 residues. Trimming shortened V by 4 bases and J by 3 bases, and 13 bases separated the two germline ends. The CDR3 sequence: CASSNIGGSNEKLFF. The DNA for the CDR3 is TGCGCCAGCAGCAACATTGGAGGATCTAATGAAAAACTGTTTTTT.

This clonotype was seen at least ten times. This sequence joins TRBV25-1 and TRBJ1-4; D gene unclear. Germline values: CDR1 MGHDK, CDR2 SYGVNS. This CDR3 region has 15 residues. Deletions cut 1 base from V and 8 bases from J, with 14 bases between. As DNA, the CDR3 is TGTGCCAGCAGTGAATGGCAGGACGTAATGGAAAAACTGTTTTTT. Amino acids: CASSEWQDVMEKLFF.

This chain connects TRBV29-1 to TRBJ2-1, with TRBD2 matching over 10 bases. V shed 1 base, J shed 4 bases, and the junction held 4 bases outside the gene matches. CDR3 length: 15 amino acids. Germline lookup yields CDR1 SQVTM and CDR2 ANQGSEA. CDR3 region: CSVEGVAGGYNEQFF. For the CDR3, the DNA is TGCAGCGTTGAAGGCGTAGCGGGAGGTTACAATGAGCAGTTCTTC.

In regard to this clonotype: A much larger clone sits a single nucleotide away, making a read error possible. The chain links TRBV24-1 to TRBJ1-5; no definite D call. CDR1 is KGHDR, CDR2 SFDVKD, per germline. The CDR3 loop spans 15 amino acids. V lost 4 bases, J lost 7 bases, and 16 bases lay in between. The CDR3 DNA reads as TGTGCCACCAGTGACCTAGGGCGGCTAGAGCAGCCCCAGCATTTT. Its translation: CATSDLGRLEQPQHF.

About this clonotype: A much larger clone differs by one base, so this may be a read error. The conserved final phenylalanine or tryptophan is absent from the CDR3, which likely points to a read error. The chain is built from TRBV7-8 and TRBJ1-1; D is perhaps TRBD1 (6 bases). Per the germline V gene, CDR1 is SGHVS and CDR2 is FQNEAQ. This CDR3 has 16 amino acids. The V and J ends lost 9 bases and 0 bases respectively, with 20 bases between them. CDR3 protein: CASSNPRGGLNTEAFS. As DNA, the CDR3 is TGTGCCAGTAGTAACCCCCGGGGGGGGCTGAACACTGAAGCTTTCTCT.

CDR3: CSVGSGWETQYF. CDR3 bases: TGCAGCGTAGGTTCAGGCTGGGAGACCCAGTACTTC. The chain recombines TRBV29-1 with TRBJ2-5, with D unclear. V lost 6 bases and J lost 5, with 13 bases in between. The length of the CDR3 is 12 residues. Germline V gene lookup returns CDR1 SQVTM and CDR2 ANQGSEA. Filled out from reference TRBV29-1 and TRBJ2-5, the complete variable domain reads SAVISQKPSRDICQRGTSLTIQCQVDSQVTMMFWYRQQPGQSLTLIATANQGSEATYESGFVIDKFPISRPNLTFSTLTVSNMSPEDSSIYLCSVGSGWETQYFGPGTRLLVL.

J is TRBJ2-1 and V is TRBV29-1, with D unclear. The length of the CDR3 is 10 residues. CDR1 is SQVTM and CDR2 is ANQGSEA in the germline V gene. Trimming removed 5 bases at V and 5 bases at J, with 4 bases between. CDR3 sequence reads: CSVSHNEQFF. The DNA for the CDR3 is TGCAGCGTTTCGCACAATGAGCAGTTCTTC.